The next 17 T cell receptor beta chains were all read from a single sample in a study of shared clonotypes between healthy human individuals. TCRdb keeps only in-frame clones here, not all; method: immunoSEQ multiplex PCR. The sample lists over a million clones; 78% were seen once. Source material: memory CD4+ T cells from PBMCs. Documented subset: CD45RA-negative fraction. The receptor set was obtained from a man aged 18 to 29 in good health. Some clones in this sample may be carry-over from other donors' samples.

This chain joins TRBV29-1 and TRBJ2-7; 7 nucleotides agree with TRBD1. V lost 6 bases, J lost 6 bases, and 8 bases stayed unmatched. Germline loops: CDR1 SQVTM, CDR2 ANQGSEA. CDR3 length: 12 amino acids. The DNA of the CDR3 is TGCAGCGTACCAATCCGACAGGGCGAGCAGTACTTC. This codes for CSVPIRQGEQYF.

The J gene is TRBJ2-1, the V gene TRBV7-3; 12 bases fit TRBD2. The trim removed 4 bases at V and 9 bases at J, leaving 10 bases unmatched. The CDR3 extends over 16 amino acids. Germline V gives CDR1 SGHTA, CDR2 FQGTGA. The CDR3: CASSSPTSGRLGEQFF. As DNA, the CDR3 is TGTGCCAGCAGCTCCCCGACTAGCGGGAGATTGGGTGAGCAGTTCTTC.

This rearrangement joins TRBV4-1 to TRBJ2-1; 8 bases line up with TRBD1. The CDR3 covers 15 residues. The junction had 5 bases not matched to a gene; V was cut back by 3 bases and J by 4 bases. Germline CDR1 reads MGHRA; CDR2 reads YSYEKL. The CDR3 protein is CASSHQTGVYNEQFF. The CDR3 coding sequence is TGCGCCAGCAGCCACCAGACAGGGGTTTACAATGAGCAGTTCTTC.

The CDR3 spells CASSVGGQNYNEQFF. As DNA, the CDR3 is TGTGCCAGCAGCGTAGGTGGACAAAACTACAATGAGCAGTTCTTC. This chain joins TRBV9 and TRBJ2-1; TRBD1 is a possible D gene (5 bases). This CDR3 has 15 residues. Germline-derived CDR1 and CDR2 are SGDLS and YYNGEE. V lost 0 bases to trimming and J lost 3 bases, with 10 bases between them.

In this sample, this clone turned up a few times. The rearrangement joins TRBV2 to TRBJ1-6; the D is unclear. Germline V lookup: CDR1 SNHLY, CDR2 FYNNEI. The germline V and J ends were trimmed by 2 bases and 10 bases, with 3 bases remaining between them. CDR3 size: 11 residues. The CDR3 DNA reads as TGTGCCAGCAGTGAATTCTCACCCCTCCACTTT. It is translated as CASSEFSPLHF. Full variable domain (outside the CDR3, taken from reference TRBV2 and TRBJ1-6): EPEVTQTPSHQVTQMGQEVILRCVPISNHLYFYWYRQILGQKVEFLVSFYNNEISEKSEIFDDQFSVERPDGSNFTLKIRSTKLEDSAMYFCASSEFSPLHFGNGTRLTVT.

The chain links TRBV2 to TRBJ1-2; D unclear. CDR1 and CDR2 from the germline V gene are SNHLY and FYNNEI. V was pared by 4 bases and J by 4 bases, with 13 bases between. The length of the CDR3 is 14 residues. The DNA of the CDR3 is TGTGCCAGCAGTGTCCGGGCGCAAGCCTATGGCTACACCTTC. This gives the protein CASSVRAQAYGYTF.

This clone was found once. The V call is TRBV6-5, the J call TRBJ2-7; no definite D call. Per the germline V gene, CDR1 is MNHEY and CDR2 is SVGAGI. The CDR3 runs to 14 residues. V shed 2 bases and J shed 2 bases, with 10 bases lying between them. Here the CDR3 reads CASSYSDGAYEQYF. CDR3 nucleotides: TGTGCCAGCAGTTACAGCGACGGAGCCTACGAGCAGTACTTC.

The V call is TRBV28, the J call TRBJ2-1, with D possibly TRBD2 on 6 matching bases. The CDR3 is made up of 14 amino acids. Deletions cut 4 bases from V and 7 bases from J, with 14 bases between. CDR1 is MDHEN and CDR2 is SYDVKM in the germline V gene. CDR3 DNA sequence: TGTGCCAGCAGTTACCCGGGACTTCATAATGAGCAGTTCTTC. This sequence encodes CASSYPGLHNEQFF.

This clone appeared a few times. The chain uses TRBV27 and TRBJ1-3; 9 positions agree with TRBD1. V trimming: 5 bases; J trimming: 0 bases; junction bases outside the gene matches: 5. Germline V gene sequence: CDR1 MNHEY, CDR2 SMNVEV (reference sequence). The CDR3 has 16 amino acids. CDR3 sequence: CASSGDREASGNTIYF. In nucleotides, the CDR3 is TGTGCCAGCAGTGGGGACAGGGAAGCCTCTGGAAACACCATATATTTT.

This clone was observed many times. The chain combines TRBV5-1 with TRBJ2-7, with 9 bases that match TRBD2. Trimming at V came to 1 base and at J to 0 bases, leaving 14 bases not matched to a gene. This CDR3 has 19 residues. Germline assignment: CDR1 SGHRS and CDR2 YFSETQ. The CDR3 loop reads CASSLRFSGSFSGSYEQYF. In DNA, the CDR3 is TGCGCCAGCAGCTTGCGGTTTAGCGGGAGTTTCAGCGGCTCCTACGAGCAGTACTTC.

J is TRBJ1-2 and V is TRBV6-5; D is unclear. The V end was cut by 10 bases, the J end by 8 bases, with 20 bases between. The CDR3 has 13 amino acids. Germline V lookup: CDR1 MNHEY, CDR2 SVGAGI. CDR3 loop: CATLDGRSNGYTF. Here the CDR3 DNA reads TGTGCCACCCTGGATGGCCGATCGAACGGCTACACCTTC.

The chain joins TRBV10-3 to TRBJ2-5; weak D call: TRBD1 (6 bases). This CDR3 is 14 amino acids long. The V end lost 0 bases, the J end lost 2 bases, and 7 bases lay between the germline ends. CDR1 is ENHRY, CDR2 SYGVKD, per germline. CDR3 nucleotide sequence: TGTGCCATCAGTGAGTCAGGACAGCAAGAGACCCAGTACTTC. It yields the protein CAISESGQQETQYF.

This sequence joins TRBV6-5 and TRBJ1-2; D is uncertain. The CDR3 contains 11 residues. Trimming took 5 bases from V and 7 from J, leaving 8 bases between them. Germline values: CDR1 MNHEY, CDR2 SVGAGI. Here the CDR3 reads CASSVGVGYTF. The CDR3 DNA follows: TGTGCCAGCAGTGTTGGAGTTGGCTACACCTTC.

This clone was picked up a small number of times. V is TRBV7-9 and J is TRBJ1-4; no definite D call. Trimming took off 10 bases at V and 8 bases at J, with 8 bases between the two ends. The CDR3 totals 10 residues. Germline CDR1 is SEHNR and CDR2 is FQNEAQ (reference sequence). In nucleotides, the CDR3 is TGTGCCACAGGAGAGGAAAAACTGTTTTTT. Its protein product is CATGEEKLFF. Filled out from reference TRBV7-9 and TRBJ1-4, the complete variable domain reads DTGVSQNPRHKITKRGQNVTFRCDPISEHNRLYWYRQTLGQGPEFLTYFQNEAQLEKSRLLSDRFSAERPKGSFSTLEIQRTEQGDSAMYLCATGEEKLFFGSGTQLSVL.

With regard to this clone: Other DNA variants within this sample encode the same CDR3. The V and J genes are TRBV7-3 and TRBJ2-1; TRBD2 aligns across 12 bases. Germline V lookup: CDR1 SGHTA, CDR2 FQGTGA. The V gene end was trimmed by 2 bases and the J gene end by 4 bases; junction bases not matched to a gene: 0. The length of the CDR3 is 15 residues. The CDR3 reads CASSLGLAGYNEQFF. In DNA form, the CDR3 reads TGTGCCAGCAGCTTAGGACTAGCGGGATACAATGAGCAGTTCTTC.

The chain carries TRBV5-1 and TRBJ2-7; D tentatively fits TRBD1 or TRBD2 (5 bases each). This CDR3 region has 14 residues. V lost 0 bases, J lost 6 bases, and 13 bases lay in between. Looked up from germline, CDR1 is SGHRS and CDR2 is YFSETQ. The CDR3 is CASSLALPGTEQYF. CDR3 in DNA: TGCGCCAGCAGCTTGGCCCTCCCAGGGACCGAGCAGTACTTC.

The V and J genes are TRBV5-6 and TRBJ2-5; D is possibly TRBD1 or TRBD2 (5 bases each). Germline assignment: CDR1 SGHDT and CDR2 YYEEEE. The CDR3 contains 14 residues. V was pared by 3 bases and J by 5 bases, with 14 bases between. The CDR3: CASSWGRVPETQYF. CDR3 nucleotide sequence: TGTGCCAGCAGCTGGGGACGGGTCCCGGAGACCCAGTACTTC.